This TCR beta chain derives from a study of shared clonotypes between healthy human individuals. Study results and limitations: Expectations were that clonotype sharing among donors would be affected by sequencing depth. With a few donors compared, around 5.4% of naive CD4 clonotypes were shared.

A remark on this clone: Its target is not known.

This CDR3 comprises 11 residues. V lost 8 bases, J lost 5 bases, and 9 bases lay in between. Germline V CDR1 and CDR2: MDHEN, SYDVKM. Profiling relied on immunoSEQ multiplex PCR, and the TCRdb table lists in-frame clones only, not all of them. The sample carries 2 million to 2.5 million clones, about 90% recorded once. Each of the donors was a healthy adult who was HIV-negative and had not had a recent acute infection or vaccination. Material for sequencing was naive CD4+ T cells from PBMCs. This sample's subset: CD45RA+ positively selected. This sequence originates from a man aged 18 to 35 in good health. Some clones in this sample may be carry-over from other donors' samples. The V gene is TRBV28, the J gene TRBJ1-1, with D perhaps TRBD1 (5 bases). The CDR3 DNA is TGTGCCAGCGAGGGGTGGACTGAAGCTTTCTTT. This gives the protein CASEGWTEAFF. Based on the CDR3 plus reference TRBV28 and TRBJ1-1, the full variable domain is DVKVTQSSRYLVKRTGEKVFLECVQDMDHENMFWYRQDPGLGLRLIYFSYDVKMKEKGDIPEGYSVSREKKERFSLILESASTNQTSMYLCASEGWTEAFFGQGTRLTVV.